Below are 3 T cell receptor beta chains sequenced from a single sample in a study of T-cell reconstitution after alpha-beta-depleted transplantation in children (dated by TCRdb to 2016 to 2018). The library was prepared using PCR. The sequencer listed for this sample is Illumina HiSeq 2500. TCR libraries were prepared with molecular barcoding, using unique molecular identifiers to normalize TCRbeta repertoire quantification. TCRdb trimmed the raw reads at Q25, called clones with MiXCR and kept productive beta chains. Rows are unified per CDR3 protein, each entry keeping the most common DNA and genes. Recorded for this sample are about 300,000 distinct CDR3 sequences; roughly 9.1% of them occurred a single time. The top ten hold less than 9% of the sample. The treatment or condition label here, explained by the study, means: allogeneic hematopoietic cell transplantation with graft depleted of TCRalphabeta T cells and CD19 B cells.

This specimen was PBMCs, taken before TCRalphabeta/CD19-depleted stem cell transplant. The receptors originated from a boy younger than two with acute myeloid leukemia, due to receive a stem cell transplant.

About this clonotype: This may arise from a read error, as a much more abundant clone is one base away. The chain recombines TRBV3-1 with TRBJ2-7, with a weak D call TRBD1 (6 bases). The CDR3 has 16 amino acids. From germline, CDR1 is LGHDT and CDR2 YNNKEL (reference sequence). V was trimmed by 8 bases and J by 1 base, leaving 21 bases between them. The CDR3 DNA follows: TGTGCCAGCTGTAGGGGGTTTTCCCGATTATCCTACGAGCAGTACTTC. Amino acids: CASCRGFSRLSYEQYF.

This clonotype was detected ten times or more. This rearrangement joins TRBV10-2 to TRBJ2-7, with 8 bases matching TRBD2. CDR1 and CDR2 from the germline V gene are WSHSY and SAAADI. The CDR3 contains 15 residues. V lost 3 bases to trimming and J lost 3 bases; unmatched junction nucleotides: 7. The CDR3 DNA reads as TGCGCCAGCAGTGACCGGTCTAGCGGGCTCTACGAGCAGTACTTC. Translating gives CASSDRSSGLYEQYF.

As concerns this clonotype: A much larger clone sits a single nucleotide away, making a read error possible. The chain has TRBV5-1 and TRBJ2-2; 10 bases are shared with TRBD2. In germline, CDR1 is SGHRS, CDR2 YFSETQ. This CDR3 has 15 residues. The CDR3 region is CASSPAGGPIGDLFF. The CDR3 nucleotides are TGCGCCAGCAGCCCAGCGGGAGGGCCAATCGGGGATCTGTTTTTT.